This entry is about one T cell receptor beta chain. Assembly of TCR beta libraries relied on iRepertoire HTBI primers together with Arm-PCR of CDR3 regions. TCRdb reprocessed the multiplex PCR reads with MiXCR, giving one entry per CDR3 protein. The table records hundreds of thousands of distinct CDR3 sequences, approximately 13% of them present only once. Noted time point: newly diagnosed GD, antithyroid drugs for less than 3 months. From RNA extracted from PBMCs, the TCR library was made. This entry is derived from a study of regulatory T cells in long-lasting Graves disease. The overall study: Antithyroid drug exposure in newly diagnosed Graves' patients had lasted under 3 months.

This CDR3 region has 15 residues. CDR1 and CDR2 (germline): LNHDA, SQIVND (reference sequence). The V segment lost 5 bases and the J segment 5 bases; nucleotides outside the gene matches: 5. The same sample was also studied in work on T cells in Graves' hyperthyroidism and ophthalmopathy.

Sequencing was performed on peripheral blood mononuclear cells (PBMCs), taken at new diagnosis, from a patient treated with antithyroid drugs. The receptor's source is a man under 40 with Graves disease. The genes are TRBV19 and TRBJ1-4; TRBD1 agrees at 10 bases. Written as DNA, the CDR3 is TGTGCCAGTAGTGGGGGGGACAGGGGAAATGAAAAACTGTTTTTT. Residues: CASSGGDRGNEKLFF.